The next 2 T cell receptor beta chains were all read from a single sample in a study of T-cell reconstitution after alpha-beta-depleted transplantation in children. During its preparation, the TCRbeta library received unique molecular identifiers. One entry per CDR3 protein, called by TCRdb with MiXCR from the PCR reads. The data contain 900,000 or so distinct CDR3 sequences, roughly 15% of them singletons. The sample in question was PBMCs, mostly from graft donor cells, obtained 360 days after TCRalphabeta/CD19-depleted stem cell transplant. The receptors derive from a male patient younger than 18 who had a stem cell transplant for acute lymphoblastic leukemia, so the T cells may come from the graft donor.

This clonotype was detected ten times or more. The chain employs TRBV7-3 and TRBJ2-3; D unresolved. V was clipped by 1 base and J by 5 bases, with 4 bases between them. CDR1 is SGHTA and CDR2 is FQGTGA in the germline V gene. This CDR3 contains 12 residues. CDR3: CASSLKGDTQYF. In nucleotides, the CDR3 is TGTGCCAGCAGCTTAAAGGGAGATACGCAGTATTTT.

This clonotype was counted ten times or more. The gene calls are TRBV12-3 or TRBV12-4 and TRBJ2-1; TRBD2 aligns across 11 bases. The trim removed 4 bases at V and 9 bases at J, leaving 5 bases unmatched. The CDR3 has 14 amino acids. CDR3 nucleotides: TGTGCCAGCAGTTACCTAGCGGGGGGAGGTGAGCAGTTCTTC. It specifies CASSYLAGGGEQFF.